Following are 5 T cell receptor beta chains from one sample sequenced in a study of CD8 T cells in ankylosing spondylitis. General study findings and limits: About 8 highly homologous variants made up a TCR beta motif, and this motif appeared characteristic of ankylosing spondylitis blood.

MiXCR, run by TCRdb on the 5' RACE reads, gives a single entry per CDR3 protein. The table shows around 490,000 distinct CDR3 sequences, with under 5.5% occurring only once. Antigens of these TCRs are unknown. The specimen was blood, either unsorted or a sorted T cell fraction (not recorded which). The receptors originated from a male donor with ankylosing spondylitis.

There are many counts of this clonotype. The chain links TRBV4-1 to TRBJ1-2; D unclear. CDR1 is MGHRA and CDR2 is YSYEKL in the germline V gene. The CDR3 extends over 15 amino acids. V was shortened by 0 bases and J by 2 bases, with 10 bases between the two germline ends. The chain's CDR3 is CASSQDAQDNYGYTF. The CDR3 bases are TGCGCCAGCAGCCAAGATGCTCAGGACAACTATGGCTACACCTTC.

This clonotype was counted only a few times. This rearrangement joins TRBV3-1 to TRBJ1-5; no definite D call. This CDR3 spans 13 amino acids. The germline V and J ends were trimmed by 0 bases and 7 bases, with 7 bases remaining between them. The germline V gene encodes CDR1 LGHDT and CDR2 YNNKEL (reference sequence). The CDR3 loop is CASSQDQVQPQHF. DNA of the CDR3: TGTGCCAGCAGCCAAGATCAGGTACAGCCCCAGCATTTT.

Points on this clonotype: This may arise from a read error, as a much more abundant clone is one base away. This chain uses TRBV6-6 with TRBJ1-4; possibly TRBD1 for D (5 bases). This CDR3 contains 13 residues. Per the germline V gene, CDR1 is MNHNY and CDR2 is SVGAGI (reference sequence). The CDR3 DNA sequence: TGTGCCAGCATTCGGGGGTTCCGTGAAAAACTGATTTTT. It translates to CASIRGFREKLIF.

The CDR3 nucleotides read TGTGCCAGCAGCCGGGGGGCAGGCCAACGAGGTCCAAACATTCAGTACTTC. Translation gives CASSRGAGQRGPNIQYF. The V gene is TRBV7-6, the J gene TRBJ2-4; possibly TRBD2 for D (7 bases). The CDR3 has 17 residues. Trimming removed 5 bases from V and 6 bases from J, with 23 bases in between. Germline CDR1 and CDR2: SGHVS and FNYEAQ.

This clonotype was seen ten or more times. The CDR3 loop is CASNRGTGVGKLFF. CDR3 in DNA: TGTGCCAGCAATAGAGGGACAGGGGTCGGGAAACTGTTTTTT. The chain uses TRBV28 and TRBJ1-4; 10 positions agree with TRBD1. CDR1 is MDHEN, CDR2 SYDVKM, per germline. The CDR3 length is 14 residues. V lost 7 bases to trimming and J lost 11 bases; unmatched junction nucleotides: 10.